This T cell receptor beta chain stems from a study of shared clonotypes between healthy human individuals. This table comes from immunoSEQ multiplex PCR, and its TCRdb copy is limited to in-frame clones, with some not included. The sample shows roughly 1 million clones, 75% to 80% of them seen only once. This sequence was found in a man in his late teens or twenties in good health. Some clones in this sample may be carry-over from other donors' samples. Sequences were obtained from memory CD4+ T cells from PBMCs. Subset indicated: CD45RA-negative fraction.

CDR3 sequence (DNA): TGTGCCCTGAGACAGACTAGCGGGAGGGCCTACTACGAGCAGTACTTC. Amino acid sequence: CALRQTSGRAYYEQYF. V is TRBV30 and J is TRBJ2-7; 14 positions agree with TRBD2. The V gene's germline CDR1 is GTSNPN and CDR2 SVGIG (reference sequence). This CDR3 region has 16 residues. V lost 8 bases, J lost 3 bases, and 12 bases stayed unmatched.